The text below deals with one T cell receptor beta chain. The target antigen is unknown. The source of the sample is a study of blood T cells in healthy people across ages. The study's findings and limits: It was held that diversity estimates obtained from one million T cells represented underestimates. The study found more naive CD4+ cells and higher diversity in long-lived than aged donors.

Looked up from germline, CDR1 is LGHNA and CDR2 is YSLEER. The CDR3 runs 15 residues. The V and J ends lost 0 bases and 5 bases respectively, with 10 bases between them. The second PCR ran about 6 to 12 cycles with a sample-barcoded 5' primer and J-beta primers. A template-switch adaptor with 12 random nucleotides tagged each cDNA molecule. Each CDR3 protein is one row after TCRdb ran MiXCR on the 5' RACE reads. The data show around 870,000 distinct CDR3 sequences, about 30% seen once. Healthy individuals of Caucasian origin from Russia, aged 6 to 90, served as donors. The sequenced sample was blood. V and J are TRBV4-3 and TRBJ2-2; the D call may be TRBD1 or TRBD2 (5 bases each). This receptor was identified in an elderly woman in good health. In DNA, the CDR3 is TGCGCCAGCAGCCAAGACGGGGCCGGGACCGGGGAGCTGTTTTTT. It encodes CASSQDGAGTGELFF.